This TCR beta chain was identified in a study of graft-versus-host responses after intestinal transplantation. The CDR3 runs 12 residues. V shed 0 bases and J shed 8 bases, with 8 bases lying between them. Per germline, CDR1 SGHRS and CDR2 YFSETQ. Comment on this clone: Its antigen is unidentified.

Measured with immunoSEQ multiplex PCR; TCRdb has only the in-frame clones, and not every one. The data contain some 120,000 clones, 90% of them singletons. The clonotype was recovered from a human donor who received an intestinal transplant. The sample was unstimulated CD4+ T cells sorted from spleen or lymph node cells, taken before intestinal transplant. The rearrangement links TRBV5-1 to TRBJ1-2; the D is unclear. The CDR3 protein is CASSLAPGGYTF. The DNA of the CDR3 is TGCGCCAGCAGCTTGGCCCCGGGGGGCTACACCTTC.